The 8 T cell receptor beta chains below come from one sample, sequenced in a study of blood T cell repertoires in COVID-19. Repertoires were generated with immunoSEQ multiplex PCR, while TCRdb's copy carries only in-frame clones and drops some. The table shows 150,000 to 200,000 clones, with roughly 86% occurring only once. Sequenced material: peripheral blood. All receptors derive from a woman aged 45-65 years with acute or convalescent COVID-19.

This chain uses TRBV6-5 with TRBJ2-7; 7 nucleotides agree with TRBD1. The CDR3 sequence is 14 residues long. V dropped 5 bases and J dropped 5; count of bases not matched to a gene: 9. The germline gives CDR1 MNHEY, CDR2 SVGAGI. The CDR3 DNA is TGTGCCAGCAGTCCCCGACAGGGCCGGAACGAGCAGTACTTC. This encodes CASSPRQGRNEQYF.

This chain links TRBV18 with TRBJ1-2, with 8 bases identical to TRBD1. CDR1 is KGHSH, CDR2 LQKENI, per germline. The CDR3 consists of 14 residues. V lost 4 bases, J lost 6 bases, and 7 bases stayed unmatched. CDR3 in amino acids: CASSLSTGEDGYTF. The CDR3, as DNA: TGTGCCAGCTCACTTTCGACAGGGGAGGATGGCTACACCTTC.

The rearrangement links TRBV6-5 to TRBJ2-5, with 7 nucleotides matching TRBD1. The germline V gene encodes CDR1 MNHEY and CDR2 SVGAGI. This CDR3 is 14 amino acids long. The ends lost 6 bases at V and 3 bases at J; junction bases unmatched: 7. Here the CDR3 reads CASRYGTVEETQYF. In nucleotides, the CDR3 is TGTGCCAGCAGATATGGGACAGTCGAAGAGACCCAGTACTTC.

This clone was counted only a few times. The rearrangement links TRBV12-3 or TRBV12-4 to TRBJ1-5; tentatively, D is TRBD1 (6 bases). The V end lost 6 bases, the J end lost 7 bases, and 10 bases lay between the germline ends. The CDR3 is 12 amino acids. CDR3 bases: TGTGCCAGCAGCTACCAGGGGCAGCCCCAGCATTTT. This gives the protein CASSYQGQPQHF.

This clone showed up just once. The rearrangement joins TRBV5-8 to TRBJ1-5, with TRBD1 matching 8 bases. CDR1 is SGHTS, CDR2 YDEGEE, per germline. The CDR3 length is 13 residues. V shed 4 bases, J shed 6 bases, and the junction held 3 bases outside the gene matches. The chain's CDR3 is CASSQTGVQPQHF. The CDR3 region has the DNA TGTGCCAGCAGCCAGACAGGGGTTCAGCCCCAGCATTTT.

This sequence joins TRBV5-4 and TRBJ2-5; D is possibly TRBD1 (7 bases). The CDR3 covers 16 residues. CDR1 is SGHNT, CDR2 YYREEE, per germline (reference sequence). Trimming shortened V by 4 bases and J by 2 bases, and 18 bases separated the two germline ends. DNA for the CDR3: TGTGCCAGCAGCCCCCCAGGGGGGCTCGGGCAAGAGACCCAGTACTTC. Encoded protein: CASSPPGGLGQETQYF. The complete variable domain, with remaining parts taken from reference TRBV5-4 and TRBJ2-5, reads ETGVTQSPTHLIKTRGQQVTLRCSSQSGHNTVSWYQQALGQGPQFIFQYYREEENGRGNFPPRFSGLQFPNYSSELNVNALELDDSALYLCASSPPGGLGQETQYFGPGTRLLVL.

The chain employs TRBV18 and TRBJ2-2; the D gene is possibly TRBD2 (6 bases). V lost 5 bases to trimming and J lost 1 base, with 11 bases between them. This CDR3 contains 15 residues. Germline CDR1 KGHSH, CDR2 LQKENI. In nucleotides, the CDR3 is TGTGCCAGCTCATCGGGAGTGATGAACACCGGGGAGCTGTTTTTT. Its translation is CASSSGVMNTGELFF.

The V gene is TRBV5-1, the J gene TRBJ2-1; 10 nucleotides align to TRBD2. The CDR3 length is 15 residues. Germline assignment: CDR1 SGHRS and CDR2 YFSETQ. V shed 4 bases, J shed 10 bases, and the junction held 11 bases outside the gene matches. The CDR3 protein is CASSPELAGEWEQFF. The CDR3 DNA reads TGCGCCAGCAGCCCAGAGCTAGCGGGAGAATGGGAGCAGTTCTTC.